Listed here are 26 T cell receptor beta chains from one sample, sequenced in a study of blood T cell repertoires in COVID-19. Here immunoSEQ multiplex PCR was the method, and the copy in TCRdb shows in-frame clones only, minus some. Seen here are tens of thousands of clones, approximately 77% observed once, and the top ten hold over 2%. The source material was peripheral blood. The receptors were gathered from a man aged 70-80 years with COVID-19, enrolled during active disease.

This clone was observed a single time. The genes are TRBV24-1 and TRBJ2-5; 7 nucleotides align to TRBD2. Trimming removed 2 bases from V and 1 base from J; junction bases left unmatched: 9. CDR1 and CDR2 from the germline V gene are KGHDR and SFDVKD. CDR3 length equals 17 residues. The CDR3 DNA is TGTGCCACCAGTGATTCCCTTGGGAGGGATGCCCAAGAGACCCAGTACTTC. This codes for CATSDSLGRDAQETQYF.

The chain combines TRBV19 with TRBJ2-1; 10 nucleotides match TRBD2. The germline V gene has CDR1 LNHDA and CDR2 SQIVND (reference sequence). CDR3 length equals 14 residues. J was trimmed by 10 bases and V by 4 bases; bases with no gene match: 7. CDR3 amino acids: CASSRLAGDGEQFF. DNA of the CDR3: TGTGCCAGTAGTAGGCTAGCGGGAGATGGAGAGCAGTTCTTC.

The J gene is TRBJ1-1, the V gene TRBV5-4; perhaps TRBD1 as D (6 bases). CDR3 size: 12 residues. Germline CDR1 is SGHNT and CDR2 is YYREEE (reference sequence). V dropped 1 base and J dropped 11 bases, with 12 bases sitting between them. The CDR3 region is CASSLMTGGAFF. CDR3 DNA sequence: TGTGCCAGCAGCTTGATGACAGGTGGGGCTTTCTTT.

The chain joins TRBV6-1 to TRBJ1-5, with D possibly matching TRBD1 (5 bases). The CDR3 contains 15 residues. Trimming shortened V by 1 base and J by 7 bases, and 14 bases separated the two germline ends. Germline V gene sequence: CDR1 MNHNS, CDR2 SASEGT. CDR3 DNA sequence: TGTGCCAGCAGTGAAGAGTGGGGCAGGAACCAGCCCCAGCATTTT. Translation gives CASSEEWGRNQPQHF.

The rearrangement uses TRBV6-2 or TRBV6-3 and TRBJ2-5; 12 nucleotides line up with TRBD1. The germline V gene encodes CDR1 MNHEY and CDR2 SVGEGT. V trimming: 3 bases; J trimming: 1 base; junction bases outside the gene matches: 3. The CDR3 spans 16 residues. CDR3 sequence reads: CASSYTGQGAQETQYF. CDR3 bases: TGTGCCAGCAGTTATACGGGACAGGGGGCCCAAGAGACCCAGTACTTC.

This CDR3 reads CASSPTDWSSYEQYF. In nucleotides, the CDR3 is TGTGCCAGCAGTCCGACTGACTGGAGCTCCTACGAGCAGTACTTC. This chain joins TRBV2 and TRBJ2-7; D is unresolved. Germline CDR1 SNHLY, CDR2 FYNNEI. There are 15 residues in the CDR3. The V and J ends lost 5 bases and 0 bases respectively, with 14 bases between them.

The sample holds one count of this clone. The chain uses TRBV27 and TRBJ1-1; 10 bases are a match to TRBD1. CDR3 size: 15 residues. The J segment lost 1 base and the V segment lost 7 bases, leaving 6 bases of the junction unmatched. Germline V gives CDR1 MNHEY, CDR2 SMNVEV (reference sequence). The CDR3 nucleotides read TGTGCCAGCAAGCAGGACAGGGGGAAGAACACTGAAGCTTTCTTT. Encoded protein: CASKQDRGKNTEAFF.

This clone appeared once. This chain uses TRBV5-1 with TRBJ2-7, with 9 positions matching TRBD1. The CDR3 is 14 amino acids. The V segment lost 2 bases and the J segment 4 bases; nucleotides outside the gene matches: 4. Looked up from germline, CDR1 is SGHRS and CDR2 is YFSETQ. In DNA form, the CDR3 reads TGCGCCAGCAGCTTCGGGACAGGGTTGTACGAGCAGTACTTC. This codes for CASSFGTGLYEQYF.

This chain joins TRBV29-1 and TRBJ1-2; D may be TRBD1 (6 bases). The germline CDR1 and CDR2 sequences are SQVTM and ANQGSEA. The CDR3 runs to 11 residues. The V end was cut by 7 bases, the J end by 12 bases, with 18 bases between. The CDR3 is CSDGGAGDHTF. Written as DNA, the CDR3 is TGCAGCGACGGGGGGGCGGGTGATCACACCTTC.

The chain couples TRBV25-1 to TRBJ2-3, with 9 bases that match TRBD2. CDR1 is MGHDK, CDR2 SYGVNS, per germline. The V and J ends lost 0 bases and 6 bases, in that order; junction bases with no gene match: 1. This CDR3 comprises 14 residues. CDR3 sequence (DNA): TGTGCCAGCAGTGAATACCTAGCGGGGGATACGCAGTATTTT. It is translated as CASSEYLAGDTQYF.

The CDR3 bases are TGTGCCAGCAGCTTAAACGGAGTTTACAATGAGCAGTTCTTC. It codes for CASSLNGVYNEQFF. This chain uses TRBV7-2 with TRBJ2-1; D unclear. From germline, CDR1 is SGHTA and CDR2 FQGNSA. CDR3 length: 14 residues. Trimming took 2 bases from V and 4 from J, leaving 9 bases between them.

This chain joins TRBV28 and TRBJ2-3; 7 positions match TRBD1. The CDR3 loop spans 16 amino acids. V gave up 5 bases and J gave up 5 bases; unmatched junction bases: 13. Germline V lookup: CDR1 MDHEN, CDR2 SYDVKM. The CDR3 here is CASSPVRDSYGDTQYF. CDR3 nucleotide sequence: TGTGCCAGCAGTCCCGTTCGGGACAGCTATGGAGATACGCAGTATTTT.

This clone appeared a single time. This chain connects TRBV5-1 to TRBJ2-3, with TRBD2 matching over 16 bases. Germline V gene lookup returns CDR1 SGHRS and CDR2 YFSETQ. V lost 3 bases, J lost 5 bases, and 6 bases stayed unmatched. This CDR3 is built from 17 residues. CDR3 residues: CASSSTGTSGRGDTQYF. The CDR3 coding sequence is TGCGCCAGCAGCTCCACCGGGACTAGCGGGAGGGGAGATACGCAGTATTTT. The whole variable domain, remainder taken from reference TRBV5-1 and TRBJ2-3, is KAGVTQTPRYLIKTRGQQVTLSCSPISGHRSVSWYQQTPGQGLQFLFEYFSETQRNKGNFPGRFSGRQFSNSRSEMNVSTLELGDSALYLCASSSTGTSGRGDTQYFGPGTRLTVL.

In nucleotides, the CDR3 is TGTGCCAGCAGCGCGGACTTCCCCTCCTACAATGAGCAGTTCTTC. Its protein is CASSADFPSYNEQFF. The V call is TRBV11-3, the J call TRBJ2-1, with D maybe TRBD2 (5 bases). The CDR3 runs to 15 residues. CDR1 SGHNT and CDR2 YENEEA come from the germline V gene. V was clipped by 5 bases and J by 0 bases, with 11 bases between them.

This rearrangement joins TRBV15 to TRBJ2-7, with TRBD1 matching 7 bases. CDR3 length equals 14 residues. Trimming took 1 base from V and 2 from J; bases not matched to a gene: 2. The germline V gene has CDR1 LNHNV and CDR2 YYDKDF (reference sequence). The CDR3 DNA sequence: TGTGCCACCAGCAGAGGGGACAGTACCTACGAGCAGTACTTC. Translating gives CATSRGDSTYEQYF.

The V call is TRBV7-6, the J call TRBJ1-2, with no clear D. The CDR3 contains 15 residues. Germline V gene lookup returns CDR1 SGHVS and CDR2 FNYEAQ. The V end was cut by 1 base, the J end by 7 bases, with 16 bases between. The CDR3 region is CASSLGGSGTGGYTF. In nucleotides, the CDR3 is TGTGCCAGCAGCTTAGGAGGGTCTGGCACCGGTGGCTACACCTTC.

The CDR3, as DNA: TGTGCCATCAGTCCTACTAGCGGCCCACTACGGGAGCAGTACTTC. Protein: CAISPTSGPLREQYF. The chain carries TRBV10-3 and TRBJ2-7, with 8 bases aligning to TRBD2. The CDR3 totals 15 residues. CDR1 and CDR2 (germline): ENHRY, SYGVKD. Trimming cost V 5 bases and J 7 bases; bases outside gene matches: 13.

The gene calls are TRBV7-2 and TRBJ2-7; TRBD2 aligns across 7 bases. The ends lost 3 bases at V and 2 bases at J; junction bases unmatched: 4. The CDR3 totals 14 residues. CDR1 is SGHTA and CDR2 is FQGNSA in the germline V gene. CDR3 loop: CASSFSGIPYEQYF. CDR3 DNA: TGTGCCAGCAGCTTCAGCGGGATACCCTACGAGCAGTACTTC. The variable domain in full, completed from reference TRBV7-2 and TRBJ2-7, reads GAGVSQSPSNKVTEKGKDVELRCDPISGHTALYWYRQSLGQGLEFLIYFQGNSAPDKSGLPSDRFSAERTGGSVSTLTIQRTQQEDSAVYLCASSFSGIPYEQYFGPGTRLTVT.

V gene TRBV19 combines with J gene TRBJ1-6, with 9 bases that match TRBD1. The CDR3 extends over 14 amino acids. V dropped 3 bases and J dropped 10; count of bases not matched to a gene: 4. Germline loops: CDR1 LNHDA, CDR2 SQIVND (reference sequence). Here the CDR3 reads CASSMRDRDSPLHF. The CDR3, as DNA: TGTGCCAGTAGTATGCGGGACAGGGACTCACCCCTCCACTTT.

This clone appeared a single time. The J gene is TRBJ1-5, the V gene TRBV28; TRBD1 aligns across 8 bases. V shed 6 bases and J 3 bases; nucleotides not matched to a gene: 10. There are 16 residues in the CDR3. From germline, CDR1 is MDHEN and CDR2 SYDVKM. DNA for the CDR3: TGTGCCAGCAGGGAAGCCGGGACAGGTAACAATCAGCCCCAGCATTTT. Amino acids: CASREAGTGNNQPQHF.

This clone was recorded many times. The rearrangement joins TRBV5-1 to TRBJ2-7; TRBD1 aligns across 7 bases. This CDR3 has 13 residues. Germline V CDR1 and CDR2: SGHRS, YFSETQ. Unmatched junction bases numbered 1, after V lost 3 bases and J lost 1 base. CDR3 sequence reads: CASSSQGSYEQYF. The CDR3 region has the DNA TGCGCCAGCAGCTCACAGGGGTCCTACGAGCAGTACTTC.

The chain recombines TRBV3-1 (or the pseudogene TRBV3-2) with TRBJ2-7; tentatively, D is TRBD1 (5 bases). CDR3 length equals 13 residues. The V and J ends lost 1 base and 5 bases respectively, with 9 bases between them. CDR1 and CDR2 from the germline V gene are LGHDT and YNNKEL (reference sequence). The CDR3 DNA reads TGTGCCAGCAGCCAAGGACAGTCCCACGAGCAGTACTTC. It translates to CASSQGQSHEQYF.

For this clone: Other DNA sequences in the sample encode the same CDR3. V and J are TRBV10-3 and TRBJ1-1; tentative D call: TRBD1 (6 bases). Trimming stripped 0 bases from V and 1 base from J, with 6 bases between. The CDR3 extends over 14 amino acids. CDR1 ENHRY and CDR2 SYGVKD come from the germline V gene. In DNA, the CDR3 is TGTGCCATCAGTGAGTCGACAGGGAACACTGAAGCTTTCTTT. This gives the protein CAISESTGNTEAFF.

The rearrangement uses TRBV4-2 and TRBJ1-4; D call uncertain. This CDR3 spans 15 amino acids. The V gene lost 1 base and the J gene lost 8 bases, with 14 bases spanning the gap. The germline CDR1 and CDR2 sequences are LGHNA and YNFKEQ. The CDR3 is CASSQGAGDGEKLFF. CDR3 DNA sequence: TGTGCCAGCAGCCAAGGGGCCGGGGATGGGGAAAAACTGTTTTTT.

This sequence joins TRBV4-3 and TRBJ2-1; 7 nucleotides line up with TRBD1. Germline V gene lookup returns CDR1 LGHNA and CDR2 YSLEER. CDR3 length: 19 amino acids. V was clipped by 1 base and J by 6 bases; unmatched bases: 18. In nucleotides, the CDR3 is TGCGCCAGCAGCCAAGCTCTAACCCTCAGACAGACAGGGCGCAATGAGCAGTTCTTC. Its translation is CASSQALTLRQTGRNEQFF.

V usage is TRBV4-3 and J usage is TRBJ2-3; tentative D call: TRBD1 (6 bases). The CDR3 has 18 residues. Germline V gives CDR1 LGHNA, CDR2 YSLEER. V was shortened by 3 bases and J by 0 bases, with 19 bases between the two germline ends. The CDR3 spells CASSQTGQGLSSTDTQYF. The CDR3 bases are TGCGCCAGCAGCCAGACAGGCCAAGGCCTTAGTAGCACAGATACGCAGTATTTT.